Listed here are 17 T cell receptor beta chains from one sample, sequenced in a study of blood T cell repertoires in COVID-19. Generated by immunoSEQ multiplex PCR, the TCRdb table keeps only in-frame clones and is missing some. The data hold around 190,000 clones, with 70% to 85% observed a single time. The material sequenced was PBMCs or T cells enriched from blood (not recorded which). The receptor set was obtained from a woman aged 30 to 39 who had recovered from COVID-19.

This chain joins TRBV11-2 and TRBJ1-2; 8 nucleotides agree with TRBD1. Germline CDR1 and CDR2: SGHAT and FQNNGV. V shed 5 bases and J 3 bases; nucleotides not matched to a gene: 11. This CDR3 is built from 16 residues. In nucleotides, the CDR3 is TGTGCCAGCAGCGACCTCAGGGGGCGTAAGGACTATGGCTACACCTTC. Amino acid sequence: CASSDLRGRKDYGYTF. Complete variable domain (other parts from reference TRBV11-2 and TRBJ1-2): EAGVAQSPRYKIIEKRQSVAFWCNPISGHATLYWYQQILGQGPKLLIQFQNNGVVDDSQLPKDRFSAERLKGVDSTLKIQPAKLEDSAVYLCASSDLRGRKDYGYTFGSGTRLTVV.

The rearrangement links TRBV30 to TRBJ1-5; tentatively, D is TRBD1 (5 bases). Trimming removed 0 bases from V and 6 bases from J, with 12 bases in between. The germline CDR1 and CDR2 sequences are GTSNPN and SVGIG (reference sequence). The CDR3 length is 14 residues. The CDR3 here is CAWSVLGGGQPQHF. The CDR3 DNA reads TGTGCCTGGAGTGTACTGGGGGGAGGTCAGCCCCAGCATTTT.

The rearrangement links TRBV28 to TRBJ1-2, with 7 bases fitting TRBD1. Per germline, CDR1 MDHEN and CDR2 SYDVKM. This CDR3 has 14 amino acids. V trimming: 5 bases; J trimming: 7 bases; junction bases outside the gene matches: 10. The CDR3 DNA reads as TGTGCCAGCAGTGCCCGGGACAGCGAACCTGGCTACACCTTC. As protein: CASSARDSEPGYTF.

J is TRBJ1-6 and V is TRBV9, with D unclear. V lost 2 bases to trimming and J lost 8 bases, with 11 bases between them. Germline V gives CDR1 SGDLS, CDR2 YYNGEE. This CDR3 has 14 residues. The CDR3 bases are TGTGCCAGCAGCGTCGGCACTAGGGATTCACCCCTCCACTTT. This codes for CASSVGTRDSPLHF.

CDR3 in amino acids: CSAHPQGRNTEAFF. As DNA, the CDR3 is TGCAGCGCCCATCCACAGGGGAGAAACACTGAAGCTTTCTTT. This chain uses TRBV29-1 with TRBJ1-1; 7 positions agree with TRBD1. The germline V gene has CDR1 SQVTM and CDR2 ANQGSEA. This CDR3 has 14 amino acids. The ends lost 7 bases at V and 2 bases at J; junction bases unmatched: 10.

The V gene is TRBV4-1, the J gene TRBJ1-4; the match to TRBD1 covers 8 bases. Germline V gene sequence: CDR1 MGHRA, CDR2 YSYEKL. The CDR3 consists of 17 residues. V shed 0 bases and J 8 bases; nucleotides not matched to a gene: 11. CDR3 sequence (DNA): TGCGCCAGCAGCCAAGAATTTGGCAGGACAGGGCAAGAAAAACTGTTTTTT. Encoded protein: CASSQEFGRTGQEKLFF.

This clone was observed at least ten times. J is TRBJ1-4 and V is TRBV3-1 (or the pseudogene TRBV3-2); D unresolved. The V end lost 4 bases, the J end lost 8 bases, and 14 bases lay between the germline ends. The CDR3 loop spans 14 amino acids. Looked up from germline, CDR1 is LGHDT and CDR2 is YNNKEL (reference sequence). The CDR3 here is CASSPRGTAEKLFF. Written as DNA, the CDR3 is TGTGCCAGCAGCCCCCGAGGAACGGCCGAAAAACTGTTTTTT.

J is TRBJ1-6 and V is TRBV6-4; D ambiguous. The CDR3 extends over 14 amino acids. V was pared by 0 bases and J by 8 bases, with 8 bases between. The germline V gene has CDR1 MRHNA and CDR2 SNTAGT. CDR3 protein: CASSDSPEYSPLHF. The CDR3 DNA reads TGTGCCAGCAGTGACTCGCCTGAGTATTCACCCCTCCACTTT.

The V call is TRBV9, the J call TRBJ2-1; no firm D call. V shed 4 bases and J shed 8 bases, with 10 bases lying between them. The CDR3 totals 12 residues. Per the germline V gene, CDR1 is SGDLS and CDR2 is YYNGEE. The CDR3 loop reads CASSSYPHEQFF. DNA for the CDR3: TGTGCCAGCAGCAGCTACCCCCATGAGCAGTTCTTC.

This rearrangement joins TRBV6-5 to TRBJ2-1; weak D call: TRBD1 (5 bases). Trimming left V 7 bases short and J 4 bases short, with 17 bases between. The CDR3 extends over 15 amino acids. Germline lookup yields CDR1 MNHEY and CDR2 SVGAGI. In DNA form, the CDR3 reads TGTGCCAGCATCCTACAGGATTCCTTATACAATGAGCAGTTCTTC. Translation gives CASILQDSLYNEQFF.

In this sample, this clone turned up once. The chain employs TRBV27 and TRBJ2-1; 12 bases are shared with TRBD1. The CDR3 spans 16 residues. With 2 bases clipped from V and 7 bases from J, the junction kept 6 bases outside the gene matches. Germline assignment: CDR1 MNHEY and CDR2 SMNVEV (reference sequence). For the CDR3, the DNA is TGTGCCAGCAGTTTACCGGGACAGGGGGCGAAAAATGAGCAGTTCTTC. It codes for CASSLPGQGAKNEQFF.

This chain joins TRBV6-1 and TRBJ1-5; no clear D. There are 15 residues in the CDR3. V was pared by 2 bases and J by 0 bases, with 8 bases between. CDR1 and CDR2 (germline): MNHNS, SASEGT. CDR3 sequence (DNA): TGTGCCAGCAGTGAACAGGTTCTTAGCAATCAGCCCCAGCATTTT. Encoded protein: CASSEQVLSNQPQHF.

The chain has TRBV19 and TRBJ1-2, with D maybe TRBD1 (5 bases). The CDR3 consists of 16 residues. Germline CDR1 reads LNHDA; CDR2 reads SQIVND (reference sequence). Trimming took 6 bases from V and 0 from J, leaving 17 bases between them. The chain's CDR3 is CASRTDLSFANYGYTF. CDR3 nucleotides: TGTGCCAGTAGGACAGACCTTTCCTTTGCTAACTATGGCTACACCTTC.

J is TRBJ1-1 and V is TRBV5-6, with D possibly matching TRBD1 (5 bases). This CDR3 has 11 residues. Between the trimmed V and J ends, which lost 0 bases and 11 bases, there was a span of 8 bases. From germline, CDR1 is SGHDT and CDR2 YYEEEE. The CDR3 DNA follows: TGTGCCAGCAGCTTGGGCAGGGCCGCTTTCTTT. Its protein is CASSLGRAAFF.

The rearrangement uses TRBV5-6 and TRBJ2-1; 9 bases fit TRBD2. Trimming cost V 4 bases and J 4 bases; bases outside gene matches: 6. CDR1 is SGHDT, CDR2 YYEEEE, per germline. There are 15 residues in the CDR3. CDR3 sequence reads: CASSRGTSSYNEQFF. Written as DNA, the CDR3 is TGTGCCAGCAGCAGAGGGACTAGCAGTTACAATGAGCAGTTCTTC.

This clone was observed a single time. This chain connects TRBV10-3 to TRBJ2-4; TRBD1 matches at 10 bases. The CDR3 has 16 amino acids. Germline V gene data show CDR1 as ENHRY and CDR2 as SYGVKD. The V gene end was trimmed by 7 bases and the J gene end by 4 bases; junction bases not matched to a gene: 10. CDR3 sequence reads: CAIKPGTGVMKNIQYF. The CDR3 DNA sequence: TGTGCCATCAAACCCGGGACAGGGGTTATGAAAAACATTCAGTACTTC.

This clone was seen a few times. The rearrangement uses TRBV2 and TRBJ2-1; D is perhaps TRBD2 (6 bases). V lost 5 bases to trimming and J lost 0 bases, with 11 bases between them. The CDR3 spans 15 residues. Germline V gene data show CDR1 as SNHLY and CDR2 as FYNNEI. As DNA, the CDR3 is TGTGCCAGCAGTCGGGGGTCGAGCTCCTACAATGAGCAGTTCTTC. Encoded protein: CASSRGSSSYNEQFF.